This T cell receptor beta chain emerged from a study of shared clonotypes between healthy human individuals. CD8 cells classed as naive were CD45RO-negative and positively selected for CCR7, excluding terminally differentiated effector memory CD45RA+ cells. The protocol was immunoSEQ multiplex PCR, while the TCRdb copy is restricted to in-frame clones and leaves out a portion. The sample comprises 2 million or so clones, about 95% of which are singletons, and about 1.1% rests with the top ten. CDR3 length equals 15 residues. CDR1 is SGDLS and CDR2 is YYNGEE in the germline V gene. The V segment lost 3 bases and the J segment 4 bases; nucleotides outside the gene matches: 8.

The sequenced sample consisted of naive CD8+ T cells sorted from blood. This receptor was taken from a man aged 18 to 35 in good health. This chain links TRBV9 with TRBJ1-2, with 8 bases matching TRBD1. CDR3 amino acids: CASSAYGQGGYGYTF. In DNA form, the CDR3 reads TGTGCCAGCAGCGCCTACGGACAGGGAGGCTATGGCTACACCTTC.